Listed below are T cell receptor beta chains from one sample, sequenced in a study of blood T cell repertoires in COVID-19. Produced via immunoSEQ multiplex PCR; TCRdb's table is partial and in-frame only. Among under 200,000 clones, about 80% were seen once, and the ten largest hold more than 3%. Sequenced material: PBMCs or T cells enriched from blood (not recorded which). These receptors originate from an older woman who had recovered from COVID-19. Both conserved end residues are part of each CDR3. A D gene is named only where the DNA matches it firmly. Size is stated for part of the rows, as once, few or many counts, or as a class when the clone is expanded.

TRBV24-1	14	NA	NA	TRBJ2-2	TGTGCCACCAGTGCAGGACAGACCCGCGGGGAGCTGTTTTTT	CATSAGQTRGELFF
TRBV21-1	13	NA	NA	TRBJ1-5	TGTGCCTTGACAGGCTTGGACAATCAGCCCCAGCATTTT	CALTGLDNQPQHF
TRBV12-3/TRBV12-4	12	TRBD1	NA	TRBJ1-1	TGTGCCAGCAGTCCGGGACAGGGGGAAGCTTTCTTT	CASSPGQGEAFF
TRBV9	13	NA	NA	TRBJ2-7	TGTGCCAGCAGCGTTGGCGGGGACTACGAGCAGTACTTC	CASSVGGDYEQYF
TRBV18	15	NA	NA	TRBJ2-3	TGTGCCAGCTCACCACCCCATTTGAGCACAGATACGCAGTATTTT	CASSPPHLSTDTQYF
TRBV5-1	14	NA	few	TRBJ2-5	TGCGCCAGCAGCTTGTCTGCGGTTGGGGAGACCCAGTACTTC	CASSLSAVGETQYF
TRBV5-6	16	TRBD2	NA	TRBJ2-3	TGTGCCAGCAGCTTGGATCCTAGCGGGAGCACAGATACGCAGTATTTT	CASSLDPSGSTDTQYF
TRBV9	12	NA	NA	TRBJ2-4	TGTGCCAGCGGGGGGGCCAAAAACATTCAGTACTTC	CASGGAKNIQYF
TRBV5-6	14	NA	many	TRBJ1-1	TGTGCCAGCAGCTTCCCCACAGGGAGTACTGAAGCTTTCTTT	CASSFPTGSTEAFF
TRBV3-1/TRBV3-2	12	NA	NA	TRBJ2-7	TGTGCCAGCAGCATAACATACTACGAGCAGTACTTC	CASSITYYEQYF
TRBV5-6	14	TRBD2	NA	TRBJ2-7	TGTGCCAGCAGCTTGGAGCGGGGGGTAGGGGAGCAGTACTTC	CASSLERGVGEQYF
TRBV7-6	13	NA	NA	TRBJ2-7	TGTGCCAGCAGCTTAGACACCCCCTACGAGCAGTACTTC	CASSLDTPYEQYF
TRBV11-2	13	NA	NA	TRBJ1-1	TGTGCCAGCAGCTTAGTCGGTACCACTGAAGCTTTCTTT	CASSLVGTTEAFF
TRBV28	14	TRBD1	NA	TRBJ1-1	TGTGCCAGCAGCGTACAGGGGGCATTAGGTGAAGCTTTCTTT	CASSVQGALGEAFF
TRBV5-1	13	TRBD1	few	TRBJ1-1	TGCGCCAGCAAGACAGGGGTGCTCACTGAAGCTTTCTTT	CASKTGVLTEAFF
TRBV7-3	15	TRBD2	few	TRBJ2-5	TGTGCCAGCAGCTCCTACGGGGGGGCCTCTGAGACCCAGTACTTC	CASSSYGGASETQYF
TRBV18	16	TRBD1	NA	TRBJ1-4	TGTGCCAGCTCGATGACAGGGCCTTCAACTAATGAAAAACTGTTTTTT	CASSMTGPSTNEKLFF
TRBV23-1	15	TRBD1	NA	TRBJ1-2	TGCGCCAGCAGTCGGACGGACAGGGGGCATCGCGGCTACACCTTC	CASSRTDRGHRGYTF
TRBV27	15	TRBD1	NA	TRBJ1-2	TGTGCCAGCAGACCATCGACAGGGAAATATCATGGCTACACCTTC	CASRPSTGKYHGYTF
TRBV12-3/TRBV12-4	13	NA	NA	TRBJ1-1	TGTGCCAGCAGTTTAAATCCGGGAACTGAAGCTTTCTTT	CASSLNPGTEAFF
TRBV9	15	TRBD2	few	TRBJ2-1	TGTGCCAGCAGAGATAGCGGGGGCTCCTACAATGAGCAGTTCTTC	CASRDSGGSYNEQFF
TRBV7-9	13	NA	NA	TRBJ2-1	TGTGCCAGCGGGGAGAACGCGTTAGATGAGCAGTTCTTC	CASGENALDEQFF
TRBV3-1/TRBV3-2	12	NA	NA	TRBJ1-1	TGTGCCAGCAACCGAGGGAACACTGAAGCTTTCTTT	CASNRGNTEAFF
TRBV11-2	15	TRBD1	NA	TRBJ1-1	TGTGCCAGCGGGGACAGGGCCACCCCGAACACTGAAGCTTTCTTT	CASGDRATPNTEAFF
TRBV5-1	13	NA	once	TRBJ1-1	TGCGCCAGCAGCCGGGTCGGTGACGCTGAAGCTTTCTTT	CASSRVGDAEAFF
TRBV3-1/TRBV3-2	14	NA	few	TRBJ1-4	TGTGCCAGCAGTCGAATAGGGAGGGCTGAAAAACTGTTTTTT	CASSRIGRAEKLFF
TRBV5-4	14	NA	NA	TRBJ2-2	TGTGCCAGCAGCTTAGGGTCAGGGCCCGGGGAGCTGTTTTTT	CASSLGSGPGELFF
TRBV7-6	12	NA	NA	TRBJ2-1	TGTGCCAGCAGCTTAGGGGGGGATGAGCAGTTCTTC	CASSLGGDEQFF
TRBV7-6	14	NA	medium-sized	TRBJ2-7	TGTGCCAGCAGCCCCGGGTCGGAGAGAGTCGAGCAGTACTTC	CASSPGSERVEQYF
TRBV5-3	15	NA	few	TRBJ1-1	TGTGCCAGAGCCCAAGAGGGCACCATGAACACTGAAGCTTTCTTT	CARAQEGTMNTEAFF
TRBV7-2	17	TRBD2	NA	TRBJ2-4	TGTGCCAGCAGCCCCCGGACTAGCGGGGGGGCCAAAAACATTCAGTACTTC	CASSPRTSGGAKNIQYF
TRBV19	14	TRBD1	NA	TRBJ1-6	TGTGCCAGTAGCCTGGGACAGCATAATTCACCCCTCCACTTT	CASSLGQHNSPLHF
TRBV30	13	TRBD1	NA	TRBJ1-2	TGTGCCTGGAGTTTGACAGGGGGAGATGGCTACACCTTC	CAWSLTGGDGYTF
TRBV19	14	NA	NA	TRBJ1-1	TGTGCCAGTGCAACTCGGCAGGGGTACACTGAAGCTTTCTTT	CASATRQGYTEAFF
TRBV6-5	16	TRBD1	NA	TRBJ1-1	TGTGCCAGCAGTTACTGGGCAGGGGGCTTGGACACTGAAGCTTTCTTT	CASSYWAGGLDTEAFF
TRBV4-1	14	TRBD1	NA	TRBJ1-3	TGCGCCAGCAGCCAGGGGACAGGGGGCAGCGCCATATATTTT	CASSQGTGGSAIYF
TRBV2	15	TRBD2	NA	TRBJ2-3	TGTGCCAGCAGCGGGCCGGGACTAGCGACAGATACGCAGTATTTT	CASSGPGLATDTQYF
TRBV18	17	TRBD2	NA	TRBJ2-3	TGTGCCAGCTCACCTGAAGGACTAGCGGGGAGCACAGATACGCAGTATTTT	CASSPEGLAGSTDTQYF
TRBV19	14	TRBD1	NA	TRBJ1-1	TGTGCCAGTACCTTACAGGGGTTGAACACTGAAGCTTTCTTT	CASTLQGLNTEAFF
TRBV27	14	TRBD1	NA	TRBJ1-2	TGTGCCAGCAGTTCGCCCGGACAGGGATTCGGCTACACCTTC	CASSSPGQGFGYTF
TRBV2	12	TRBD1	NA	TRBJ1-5	TGTGCCGCAGGGGGCGGCAATCAGCCCCAGCATTTT	CAAGGGNQPQHF
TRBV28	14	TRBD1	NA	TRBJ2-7	TGTGCCAGCAGAAGACAGGGTTTGAACTACGAGCAGTACTTC	CASRRQGLNYEQYF
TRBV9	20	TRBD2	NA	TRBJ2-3	TGTGCCAGCAGCGTTTGGGAAGGACTAGCGGGGGACCCTAGCACAGATACGCAGTATTTT	CASSVWEGLAGDPSTDTQYF
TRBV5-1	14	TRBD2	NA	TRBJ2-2	TGCGCCAGCAGCCACGGGACTAGCACCGGGGAGCTGTTTTTT	CASSHGTSTGELFF
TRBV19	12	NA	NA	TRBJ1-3	TGTGCCAGTAGTACCCAGGGAAACACCATATATTTT	CASSTQGNTIYF
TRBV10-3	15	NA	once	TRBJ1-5	TGTGCCATCAGTGAAGGGGGGGCGCGGGATCAGCCCCAGCATTTT	CAISEGGARDQPQHF
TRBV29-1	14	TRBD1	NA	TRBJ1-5	TGCAGCGTTCTCCTGGACAGGGGCAATCAGCCCCAGCATTTT	CSVLLDRGNQPQHF
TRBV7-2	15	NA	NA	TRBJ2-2	TGTGCCAGCAGCTTAGTACTCACGAACACCGGGGAGCTGTTTTTT	CASSLVLTNTGELFF
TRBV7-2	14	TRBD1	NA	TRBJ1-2	TGTGCCAGCAGCCCCCCCGGGACAGGGGATGGCTACACCTTC	CASSPPGTGDGYTF
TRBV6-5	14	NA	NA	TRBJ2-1	TGTGCCAGTCGTGACAGGCCGGTCATCAATGAGCAGTTCTTC	CASRDRPVINEQFF
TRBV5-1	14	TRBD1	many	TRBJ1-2	TGCGCCAGCAGCTCGGACGGACAGGGCTCTGGCTACACCTTC	CASSSDGQGSGYTF
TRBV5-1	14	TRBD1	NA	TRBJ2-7	TGCGCCAGCAGCGTACTACAGGGGGCTTTCGAGCAGTACTTC	CASSVLQGAFEQYF
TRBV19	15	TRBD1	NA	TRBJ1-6	TGTGCCAGTAAGGACAGGGGTCCCTATAATTCACCCCTCCACTTT	CASKDRGPYNSPLHF